These 27 T cell receptor beta chains were sequenced from one sample in a study of cytomegalovirus exposure and HLA in healthy donors. Use of 60 Vbeta and 13 Jbeta primers characterized the PCR. The table came from immunoSEQ multiplex PCR; TCRdb's copy has only in-frame clones and leaves some out. The repertoire includes some 120,000 clones, about three quarters of them detected once, and 5.5% to 7% sits in the top ten. Sequenced sample: PBMCs. The receptors originated from a man between 35 and 55 years old in good health and CMV-seropositive.

This chain uses TRBV2 with TRBJ1-5; TRBD1 matches 8 bases. Per germline, CDR1 SNHLY and CDR2 FYNNEI. CDR3 size: 15 residues. The ends lost 3 bases at V and 6 bases at J; junction bases unmatched: 7. The CDR3 sequence: CASSEFQGAGQPQHF. As DNA, the CDR3 is TGTGCCAGCAGTGAGTTTCAGGGGGCGGGTCAGCCCCAGCATTTT.

The chain has TRBV25-1 and TRBJ2-2, with D uncertain. This CDR3 is 14 amino acids long. Germline lookup yields CDR1 MGHDK and CDR2 SYGVNS. V gave up 4 bases and J gave up 1 base, with 7 bases separating them. The CDR3 coding sequence is TGTGCCAGCAGTGGAGCAGGGAACACCGGGGAGCTGTTTTTT. It translates to CASSGAGNTGELFF.

V and J are TRBV27 and TRBJ1-1, with unresolved D. Looked up from germline, CDR1 is MNHEY and CDR2 is SMNVEV (reference sequence). Between the trimmed V and J ends, which lost 6 bases and 5 bases, there was a span of 7 bases. The CDR3 contains 11 residues. In DNA form, the CDR3 reads TGTGCCAGCAGCCCGGGGACTGAAGCTTTCTTT. Its translation: CASSPGTEAFF.

The gene calls are TRBV10-3 and TRBJ1-2, with D perhaps matching TRBD1 (6 bases). The V gene lost 6 bases and the J gene lost 0 bases, with 14 bases spanning the gap. The CDR3 spans 15 residues. Germline-derived CDR1 and CDR2 are ENHRY and SYGVKD. The CDR3 DNA sequence: TGTGCCATCAGACCTGGACAGACATCTAACTATGGCTACACCTTC. As protein: CAIRPGQTSNYGYTF.

The chain combines TRBV7-6 with TRBJ2-1; 10 nucleotides align to TRBD2. This CDR3 region has 18 residues. The germline V gene has CDR1 SGHVS and CDR2 FNYEAQ. J gave up 7 bases and V 2 bases, and 14 bases lay outside the gene matches. CDR3 nucleotide sequence: TGTGCCAGCAGCTTATCCCCTTCTAGAGCGGGGGGGTTAAATGAGCAGTTCTTC. It yields the protein CASSLSPSRAGGLNEQFF.

The rearrangement links TRBV5-1 to TRBJ2-3; tentative D call: TRBD2 (5 bases). The V end lost 0 bases, the J end lost 0 bases, and 11 bases lay between the germline ends. The CDR3 sequence is 16 residues long. Germline-derived CDR1 and CDR2 are SGHRS and YFSETQ. The CDR3 spells CASSLGRGPSTDTQYF. The CDR3 DNA reads as TGCGCCAGCAGCTTGGGCCGCGGGCCCAGCACAGATACGCAGTATTTT.

V and J are TRBV18 and TRBJ2-7; D unclear. CDR3 length: 13 residues. V lost 8 bases and J lost 3, with 14 bases in between. The germline gives CDR1 KGHSH, CDR2 LQKENI. In nucleotides, the CDR3 is TGTGCCAGCAATGAAGCGACCCTCTACGAGCAGTACTTC. Translated, it gives CASNEATLYEQYF.

This chain connects TRBV27 to TRBJ1-2; 9 bases fit TRBD1. Trimming removed 4 bases from V and 2 bases from J; junction bases left unmatched: 5. Germline V gene lookup returns CDR1 MNHEY and CDR2 SMNVEV (reference sequence). The CDR3 length is 15 residues. The CDR3 spells CASSSPGTGNYGYTF. The CDR3 DNA follows: TGTGCCAGCAGTTCCCCCGGGACAGGGAACTATGGCTACACCTTC.

CDR3 nucleotide sequence: TGTGCCTGGAGAACGATGTTAGCGAACACTGAAGCTTTCTTT. It encodes CAWRTMLANTEAFF. The gene calls are TRBV30 and TRBJ1-1; D gene ambiguous. Trimming pared 3 bases from V and 1 base from J, leaving 12 bases between. The germline V gene encodes CDR1 GTSNPN and CDR2 SVGIG (reference sequence). The CDR3 length is 14 residues.

This chain joins TRBV9 and TRBJ2-2; 12 bases align to TRBD2. V shed 4 bases and J 4 bases; nucleotides not matched to a gene: 5. The CDR3 extends over 16 amino acids. CDR1 is SGDLS and CDR2 is YYNGEE in the germline V gene. The CDR3 region has the DNA TGTGCCAGCAGCCCCGCTAGCGGGAGGGGCACCGGGGAGCTGTTTTTT. Its protein product is CASSPASGRGTGELFF. Together with reference TRBV9 and TRBJ2-2, the CDR3 gives the full variable domain: DSGVTQTPKHLITATGQRVTLRCSPRSGDLSVYWYQQSLDQGLQFLIQYYNGEERAKGNILERFSAQQFPDLHSELNLSSLELGDSALYFCASSPASGRGTGELFFGEGSRLTVL.

The CDR3 region is CASSSVGGFHTGNTIYF. In nucleotides, the CDR3 is TGTGCCAGCAGTTCAGTGGGGGGATTTCATACTGGAAACACCATATATTTT. The rearrangement joins TRBV28 to TRBJ1-3; possibly TRBD1 for D (5 bases). Trimming cost V 4 bases and J 2 bases, with 18 bases left between them. The CDR3 covers 17 residues. CDR1 is MDHEN, CDR2 SYDVKM, per germline.

This clone showed up just once. The chain carries TRBV7-9 and TRBJ2-5, with 7 bases aligning to TRBD1. The DNA matches TRBJ2-7 better at its end, which makes the J call doubtful. CDR1 and CDR2 (germline): SEHNR, FQNEAQ (reference sequence). The CDR3 loop spans 16 amino acids. CDR3: CASSNPTGTDTYEQYF. The CDR3 region has the DNA TGTGCCAGCAGCAACCCTACCGGGACAGATACCTACGAGCAGTACTTC.

CDR3 region: CATSSPRGNPGQGLGNTIYF. Written as DNA, the CDR3 is TGTGCCACCAGCTCCCCGAGGGGAAATCCCGGACAGGGACTCGGAAACACCATATATTTT. The genes are TRBV15 and TRBJ1-3; 8 bases match TRBD1. Germline lookup yields CDR1 LNHNV and CDR2 YYDKDF (reference sequence). V shed 5 bases and J 4 bases; nucleotides not matched to a gene: 22. This CDR3 spans 20 amino acids. The full variable domain, in which reference TRBV15 and TRBJ1-3 provide the parts outside the CDR3, is DAMVIQNPRYQVTQFGKPVTLSCSQTLNHNVMYWYQQKSSQAPKLLFHYYDKDFNNEADTPDNFQSRRPNTSFCFLDIRSPGLGDTAMYLCATSSPRGNPGQGLGNTIYFGEGSWLTVV.

The rearrangement joins TRBV6-5 to TRBJ2-5, with D hard to call. The J call may be wrong; the DNA end is better matched by TRBJ2-7. In germline, CDR1 is MNHEY, CDR2 SVGAGI. CDR3 length: 14 amino acids. The CDR3 DNA sequence: TGTGCCAGCACCCCCGAGCTGGCTTTGGGCGAGCAGTACTTC. This translates into CASTPELALGEQYF.

CDR3 sequence (DNA): TGTGCCAGCAGCTTGGAGGGGGGGGGATATGGCTACACCTTC. This gives the protein CASSLEGGGYGYTF. J is TRBJ1-2 and V is TRBV5-4; possibly TRBD1 for D (6 bases). Germline assignment: CDR1 SGHNT and CDR2 YYREEE (reference sequence). V shed 0 bases and J shed 5 bases, with 11 bases lying between them. The CDR3 has 14 amino acids.

The chain recombines TRBV27 with TRBJ2-7; D is possibly TRBD1 (6 bases). The CDR3 loop spans 14 amino acids. The ends were cut back, 10 bases at V and 4 bases at J, with 20 bases in the middle. Germline CDR1 and CDR2: MNHEY and SMNVEV (reference sequence). CDR3 sequence reads: CATKRLGAGYEQYF. In DNA, the CDR3 is TGTGCCACCAAACGATTGGGGGCCGGGTACGAGCAGTACTTC.

The chain employs TRBV19 and TRBJ2-7, with D perhaps matching TRBD2 (5 bases). The CDR3 is 15 residues long. V lost 4 bases, J lost 2 bases, and 15 bases lay in between. Germline CDR1 is LNHDA and CDR2 is SQIVND (reference sequence). The CDR3 coding sequence is TGTGCCAGTAGTAGGGAGAGAGGGCTCGCCTACGAGCAGTACTTC. Amino acid sequence: CASSRERGLAYEQYF.

The CDR3 sequence: CASSSTGYRGEQFF. CDR3 DNA sequence: TGTGCCAGCAGCTCCACAGGGTATCGCGGTGAGCAGTTCTTC. V gene TRBV7-2 combines with J gene TRBJ2-1, with a tentative D call TRBD1 (6 bases). This CDR3 region has 14 residues. The germline CDR1 and CDR2 sequences are SGHTA and FQGNSA. Trimming removed 4 bases at V and 9 bases at J, with 16 bases between.

This sequence joins TRBV6-5 and TRBJ2-5; 7 bases are a match to TRBD1. Per germline, CDR1 MNHEY and CDR2 SVGAGI. The CDR3 length is 13 residues. V shed 6 bases and J 4 bases; nucleotides not matched to a gene: 5. The DNA for the CDR3 is TGTGCCAGCAGGAGGGGGACAGTAGAGACCCAGTACTTC. As protein: CASRRGTVETQYF.

The CDR3 protein is CASSLGIGSGQETQYF. DNA for the CDR3: TGTGCCAGCAGCTTAGGTATTGGTAGCGGGCAAGAGACCCAGTACTTC. The chain joins TRBV11-2 to TRBJ2-5; 7 bases match TRBD2. The germline gives CDR1 SGHAT, CDR2 FQNNGV. With 1 base clipped from V and 2 bases from J, the junction kept 7 bases outside the gene matches. This CDR3 comprises 16 residues.

Only a few counts were recorded for this clone. The chain is built from TRBV5-5 and TRBJ1-4; D gene uncertain. Trimming took off 4 bases at V and 8 bases at J, with 12 bases between the two ends. From germline, CDR1 is SGHKS and CDR2 YYEKEE (reference sequence). The CDR3 totals 13 residues. CDR3 nucleotides: TGTGCCAGCAGCCGGAGGGATGAAGAAAAACTGTTTTTT. Translation: CASSRRDEEKLFF.

The chain joins TRBV5-1 to TRBJ1-3, with a possible D match to TRBD1 (6 bases). Germline V lookup: CDR1 SGHRS, CDR2 YFSETQ. The V end lost 0 bases, the J end lost 4 bases, and 11 bases lay between the germline ends. This CDR3 comprises 15 residues. This chain's CDR3 is CASSLEGGEGNTIYF. The CDR3 nucleotides are TGCGCCAGCAGCTTGGAAGGGGGAGAAGGAAACACCATATATTTT.

The chain joins TRBV7-8 to TRBJ1-4; 7 bases line up with TRBD1. The junction had 14 bases not matched to a gene; V was cut back by 5 bases and J by 8 bases. The CDR3 is 16 amino acids. The germline CDR1 and CDR2 sequences are SGHVS and FQNEAQ. The CDR3 DNA sequence: TGTGCCAGCAGCAACCAGACAGGGTTTGCCGACGAAAAACTGTTTTTT. Its protein product is CASSNQTGFADEKLFF.

The chain has TRBV4-1 and TRBJ2-3; 10 bases agree with TRBD2. Losses at the gene ends were 2 bases for V and 4 bases for J; bases not matched to a gene: 6. From germline, CDR1 is MGHRA and CDR2 YSYEKL. The CDR3 has 16 amino acids. In nucleotides, the CDR3 is TGCGCCAGCAGCCAACTGTTAGCGGGGGGCTCAGATACGCAGTATTTT. This encodes CASSQLLAGGSDTQYF.

This clone occurred once. The chain uses TRBV7-8 and TRBJ1-6; D unresolved. Germline V gene lookup returns CDR1 SGHVS and CDR2 FQNEAQ. V lost 8 bases to trimming and J lost 9 bases, with 14 bases between them. The CDR3 length is 13 residues. CDR3 sequence reads: CASGGGSGSPLHF. For the CDR3, the DNA is TGTGCCAGCGGCGGCGGGTCTGGTTCACCCCTCCACTTT.

The rearrangement uses TRBV19 and TRBJ1-5; possible D gene TRBD1, 5 bases. The CDR3 is 15 residues long. Germline lookup yields CDR1 LNHDA and CDR2 SQIVND (reference sequence). The V gene lost 3 bases and the J gene lost 2 bases, with 11 bases spanning the gap. The CDR3 region is CASSIGGGGNQPQHF. The CDR3 DNA is TGTGCCAGTAGTATCGGGGGGGGTGGCAATCAGCCCCAGCATTTT.

The V and J genes are TRBV12-2 and TRBJ1-1; the tabulated D call, TRBD1, remains unverified against the DNA. TRBV12-2 is classified as a pseudogene. There are 13 residues in the CDR3. CDR3 bases: TGTGCAAGTCCGGGACAGGTGAACACTGAAGCTTTCTTT. Its translation is CASPGQVNTEAFF.